A selection of T cell receptor beta chains follows, all from one sample in a study of blood T cell repertoires in COVID-19. Generated by immunoSEQ multiplex PCR, the TCRdb table keeps only in-frame clones and is missing some. The sample carries more than 300,000 clones, 88% recorded once. The sequencing sample was made of peripheral blood. The receptor set was obtained from a woman in her 70s with COVID-19, enrolled during active disease. Each CDR3 is given with its conserved first and last residue. The D gene is left open where the match is weak.

TRBJ2-6 TRBV6-6 . CASSFPTSGANVLTF TGTGCCAGCAGTTTCCCTACTTCTGGGGCCAACGTCCTGACTTTC
TRBJ1-2 TRBV10-2 TRBD1 CASTQGTGIGYTF TGCGCCAGCACCCAAGGGACAGGGATAGGCTACACCTTC
TRBJ1-5 TRBV6-5 TRBD1 CASRTGASNQPQHF TGTGCCAGCAGGACAGGGGCCAGCAATCAGCCCCAGCATTTT
TRBJ2-1 TRBV5-4 TRBD2 CASSDPGGGTFESEQFF TGTGCCAGCAGCGACCCCGGGGGAGGGACCTTTGAAAGTGAGCAGTTCTTC
TRBJ2-7 TRBV28 . CATSGTLSYEQYF TGTGCCACCTCCGGGACATTATCCTACGAGCAGTACTTC
TRBJ2-3 TRBV11-3 . CASSQMGGPGDTQYF TGTGCCAGCAGCCAAATGGGGGGGCCAGGTGATACGCAGTATTTT
TRBJ2-1 TRBV18 TRBD1 CASSPGQVPFF TGTGCCAGCTCACCAGGACAGGTCCCGTTCTTC
TRBJ1-5 TRBV6-1 TRBD1 CASSEGTGVNQPQHF TGTGCCAGCAGTGAAGGGACAGGGGTCAATCAGCCCCAGCATTTT
TRBJ2-5 TRBV9 . CASTHLRYQETQYF TGTGCCAGCACCCATTTGCGGTACCAAGAGACCCAGTACTTC
TRBJ1-1 TRBV6-5 TRBD1 CASHRQGPNTEAFF TGTGCCAGTCACCGACAGGGCCCGAACACTGAAGCTTTCTTT
TRBJ2-1 TRBV30 . CAWSVKEFYNEQFF TGTGCCTGGAGTGTAAAGGAGTTCTACAATGAGCAGTTCTTC
TRBJ2-3 TRBV4-2 . CASSQETGVDTQYF TGTGCCAGCAGCCAGGAAACGGGGGTGGATACGCAGTATTTT